This T cell receptor (beta chain) was sequenced for a study of shared clonotypes between healthy human individuals. The table came from immunoSEQ multiplex PCR; TCRdb's copy has only in-frame clones and leaves some out. The sample has 450,000 to 500,000 clones, over 70% seen once. Germline V CDR1 and CDR2: ENHRY, SYGVKD. V lost 6 bases to trimming and J lost 2 bases, with 14 bases between them. This CDR3 has 14 amino acids. Sequencing was performed on PBMCs. The chain carries TRBV10-3 and TRBJ2-7; D could derive from TRBD1 or TRBD2 (5 bases each). The origin of this receptor is a woman between 40 and 50 years old in good health. Some clones in this sample may be carry-over from other donors' samples. CDR3 region: CAISTGRQAYEQYF. CDR3 sequence (DNA): TGTGCCATCAGCACGGGACGCCAAGCCTACGAGCAGTACTTC.